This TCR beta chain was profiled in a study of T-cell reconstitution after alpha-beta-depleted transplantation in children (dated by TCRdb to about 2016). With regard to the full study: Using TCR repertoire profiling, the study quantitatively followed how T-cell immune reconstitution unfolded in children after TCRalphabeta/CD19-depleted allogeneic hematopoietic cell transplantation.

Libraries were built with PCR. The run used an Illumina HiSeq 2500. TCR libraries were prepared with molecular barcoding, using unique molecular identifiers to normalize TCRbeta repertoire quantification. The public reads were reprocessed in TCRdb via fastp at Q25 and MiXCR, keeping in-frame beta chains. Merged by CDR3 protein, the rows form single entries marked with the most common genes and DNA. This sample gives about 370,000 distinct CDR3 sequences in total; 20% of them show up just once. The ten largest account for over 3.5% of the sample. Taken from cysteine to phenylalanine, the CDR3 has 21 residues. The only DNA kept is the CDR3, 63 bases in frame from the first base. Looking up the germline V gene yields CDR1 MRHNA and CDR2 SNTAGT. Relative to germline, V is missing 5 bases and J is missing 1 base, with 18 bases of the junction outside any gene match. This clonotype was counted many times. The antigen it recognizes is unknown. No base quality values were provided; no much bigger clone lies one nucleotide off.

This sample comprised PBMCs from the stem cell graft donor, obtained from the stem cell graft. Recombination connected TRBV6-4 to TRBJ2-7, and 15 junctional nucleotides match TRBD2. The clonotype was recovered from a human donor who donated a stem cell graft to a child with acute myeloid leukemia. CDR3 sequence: CASSPRLRTSGRAEYSYEQYF. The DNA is TGTGCCAGCAGTCCCCGACTGAGGACTAGCGGGAGGGCAGAATATTCCTACGAGCAGTACTTC.